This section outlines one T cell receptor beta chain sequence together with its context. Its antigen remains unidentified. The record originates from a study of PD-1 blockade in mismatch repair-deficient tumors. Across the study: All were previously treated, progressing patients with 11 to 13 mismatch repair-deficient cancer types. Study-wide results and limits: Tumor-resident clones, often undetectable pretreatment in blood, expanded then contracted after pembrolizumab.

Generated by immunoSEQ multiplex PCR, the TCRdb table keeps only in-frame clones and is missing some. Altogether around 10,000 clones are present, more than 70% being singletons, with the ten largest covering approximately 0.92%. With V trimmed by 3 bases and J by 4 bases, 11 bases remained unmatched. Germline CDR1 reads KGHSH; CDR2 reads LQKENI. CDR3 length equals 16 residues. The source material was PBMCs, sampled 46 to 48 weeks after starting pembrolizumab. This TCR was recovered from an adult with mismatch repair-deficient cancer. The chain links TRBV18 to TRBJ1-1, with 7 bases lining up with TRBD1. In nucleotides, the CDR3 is TGTGCCAGCTCACCTTCACAGGGGAGAGGCGGCACTGAAGCTTTCTTT. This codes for CASSPSQGRGGTEAFF.